This T cell receptor (beta chain) was sequenced for a study of post-analysis software for immune sequencing data. General study findings and limits: Higher frequency in patients than in controls was seen for about five TRBV segments, with TRBV5-6, TRBV5-1 and TRBV20-1 among them.

Worth noting for this clonotype: Its antigen remains unknown.

Unique molecular identifiers were present in the TCR beta cDNA libraries. TCRdb independently ran MiXCR on the PCR reads; one entry per CDR3 protein. The sample yields fewer than 550,000 distinct CDR3 sequences, roughly 34% seen once. Germline-derived CDR1 and CDR2 are SGHTA and FQGNSA. V shed 8 bases and J 3 bases; nucleotides not matched to a gene: 9. The CDR3 sequence is 15 residues long. The sample comprised blood. The clonotype originates from a girl aged 2-17 years with multiple sclerosis. This chain joins TRBV7-2 and TRBJ2-7; 11 bases agree with TRBD1. The CDR3 DNA is TGTGCCAGCGGGGGGAGGGGGACAGGGGGCTACGAGCAGTACTTC. This sequence encodes CASGGRGTGGYEQYF.